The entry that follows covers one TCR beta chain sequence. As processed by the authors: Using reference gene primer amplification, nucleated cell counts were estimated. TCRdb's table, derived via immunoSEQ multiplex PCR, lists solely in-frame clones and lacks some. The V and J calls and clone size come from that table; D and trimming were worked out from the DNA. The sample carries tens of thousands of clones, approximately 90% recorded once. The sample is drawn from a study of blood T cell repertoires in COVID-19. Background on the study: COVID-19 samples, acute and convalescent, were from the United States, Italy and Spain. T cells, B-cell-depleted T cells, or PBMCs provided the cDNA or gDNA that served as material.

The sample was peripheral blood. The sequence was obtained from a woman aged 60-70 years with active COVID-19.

The CDR3 bases are TGTGCCAGCAGCCAAGACCAAATCACTAATGAAAAACTGTTTTTT. Protein sequence: CASSQDQITNEKLFF. V usage is TRBV3-1 (or the pseudogene TRBV3-2) and J usage is TRBJ1-4, with D uncertain. The germline V gene has CDR1 LGHDT and CDR2 YNNKEL (reference sequence). This CDR3 has 15 residues. V lost 0 bases and J 2 bases, leaving 7 bases between the germline ends.